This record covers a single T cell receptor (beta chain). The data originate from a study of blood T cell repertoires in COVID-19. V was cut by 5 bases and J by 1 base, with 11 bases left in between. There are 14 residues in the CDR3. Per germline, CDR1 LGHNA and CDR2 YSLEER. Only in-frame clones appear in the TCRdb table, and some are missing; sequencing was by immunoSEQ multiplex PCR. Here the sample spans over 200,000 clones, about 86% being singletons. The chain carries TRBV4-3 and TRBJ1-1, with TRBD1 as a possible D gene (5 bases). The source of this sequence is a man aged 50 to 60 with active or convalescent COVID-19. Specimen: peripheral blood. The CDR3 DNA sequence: TGCGCCAGCAGCTCCAGGGTAGCGAACACTGAAGCTTTCTTT. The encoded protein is CASSSRVANTEAFF.